A selection of T cell receptor beta chains follows, all from one sample in a study of cytomegalovirus exposure and HLA in healthy donors. Method: immunoSEQ multiplex PCR; TCRdb's copy keeps in-frame clones and lacks some. Of 55,000 to 70,000 clones in the sample, about 90% are singletons; the top ten hold just over 3%. Sequencing input: PBMCs. These receptors all stem from a man in his late teens or twenties in good health and CMV-seronegative. Both conserved end residues are part of each CDR3. Each record gives: J gene, clone size, V gene, D gene, CDR3 DNA, CDR3 protein. A D gene is named only where the DNA matches it firmly. Clone size, where shown, is once, few, many, or a class for clones that have expanded.

j_call: TRBJ2-4
clone_size: .
v_call: TRBV19
d_call: .
cdr3_nt: TGTGCCAGTAGTATAGAAGGAGGGACAAACATTCAGTACTTC
cdr3_aa: CASSIEGGTNIQYF

j_call: TRBJ2-2
clone_size: .
v_call: TRBV29-1
d_call: TRBD2
cdr3_nt: TGCAGCGGGGGAGCGGGAGGGGAGCTGTTTTTT
cdr3_aa: CSGGAGGELFF

j_call: TRBJ2-1
clone_size: few
v_call: TRBV18
d_call: TRBD2
cdr3_nt: TGTGCCAGCTCGAGCGGGAGGGACGATGAGCAGTTCTTC
cdr3_aa: CASSSGRDDEQFF

j_call: TRBJ2-7
clone_size: .
v_call: TRBV6-1
d_call: .
cdr3_nt: TGTGCCAGCGAGCCCAGGGGTGGAGTAACTTACGAGCAGTACTTC
cdr3_aa: CASEPRGGVTYEQYF

j_call: TRBJ1-5
clone_size: .
v_call: TRBV4-3
d_call: .
cdr3_nt: TGCGCCAGCAGCCAAGATCCGGGAGGTCAGCCCCAGCATTTT
cdr3_aa: CASSQDPGGQPQHF

j_call: TRBJ1-1
clone_size: .
v_call: TRBV7-6
d_call: .
cdr3_nt: TGTGCCAGCAGCGAAGATACAGGGATGAATACTGAAGCTTTCTTT
cdr3_aa: CASSEDTGMNTEAFF

j_call: TRBJ1-5
clone_size: few
v_call: TRBV18
d_call: .
cdr3_nt: TGTGCCAGCTCACCACAATATAGCAATCAGCCCCAGCATTTT
cdr3_aa: CASSPQYSNQPQHF

j_call: TRBJ2-1
clone_size: .
v_call: TRBV11-1
d_call: TRBD1
cdr3_nt: TGTGCCAGCAGCTCGCGGGACAGGGTTCGGCCCTCTTACAATGAGCAGTTCTTC
cdr3_aa: CASSSRDRVRPSYNEQFF

j_call: TRBJ2-7
clone_size: .
v_call: TRBV14
d_call: TRBD2
cdr3_nt: TGTGCCAGCAGCCAAGAACCGGGAGGGCTCAACGAGCAGTACTTC
cdr3_aa: CASSQEPGGLNEQYF

j_call: TRBJ2-7
clone_size: .
v_call: TRBV6-1
d_call: TRBD2
cdr3_nt: TGTGCCAGCACCCTAGCGGGAGGTACCTACGAGCAGTACTTC
cdr3_aa: CASTLAGGTYEQYF

j_call: TRBJ1-1
clone_size: few
v_call: TRBV18
d_call: TRBD1
cdr3_nt: TGTGCCAGCTCACCCCCGGGGCCAGGGGGCCTGAACACTGAAGCTTTCTTT
cdr3_aa: CASSPPGPGGLNTEAFF

j_call: TRBJ1-1
clone_size: once
v_call: TRBV27
d_call: .
cdr3_nt: TGTGCCAGCAGTACAACAGGGTGGGGCACTGAAGCTTTCTTT
cdr3_aa: CASSTTGWGTEAFF

j_call: TRBJ1-5
clone_size: .
v_call: TRBV30
d_call: TRBD1
cdr3_nt: TGTGCCTGGAGTGAAGGACAGGGGTATCAGCCCCAGCATTTT
cdr3_aa: CAWSEGQGYQPQHF

j_call: TRBJ2-5
clone_size: .
v_call: TRBV7-2
d_call: TRBD1
cdr3_nt: TGTGCCAGCAGCTTAGAGAGGAGAGCCGGGACAGGGCATGAGACCCAGTACTTC
cdr3_aa: CASSLERRAGTGHETQYF

j_call: TRBJ2-3
clone_size: .
v_call: TRBV19
d_call: TRBD2
cdr3_nt: TGTGCCAGTAGTATAGATCAGACTAGCGGGGGCACAGATACGCAGTATTTT
cdr3_aa: CASSIDQTSGGTDTQYF

j_call: TRBJ2-3
clone_size: .
v_call: TRBV2
d_call: .
cdr3_nt: TGTGCCAGCAAGAGAGCGATCGGCACAGATACGCAGTATTTT
cdr3_aa: CASKRAIGTDTQYF

j_call: TRBJ2-6
clone_size: .
v_call: TRBV25-1
d_call: .
cdr3_nt: TGTGCGTCCCGAGGGCCTGGGGCCAACGTCCTGACTTTC
cdr3_aa: CASRGPGANVLTF

j_call: TRBJ1-2
clone_size: .
v_call: TRBV5-1
d_call: TRBD1
cdr3_nt: TGCGCCAGCAGCTTGGGGGGACAGGAATATTATGGCTACACCTTC
cdr3_aa: CASSLGGQEYYGYTF

j_call: TRBJ2-5
clone_size: .
v_call: TRBV25-1
d_call: TRBD1
cdr3_nt: TGTGCCAGCAGTAGACAGGGATTTAAAGAGACCCAGTACTTC
cdr3_aa: CASSRQGFKETQYF

j_call: TRBJ2-2
clone_size: .
v_call: TRBV27
d_call: TRBD1
cdr3_nt: TGTGCCAGCAGTTTAGGTGACAGGGGATATTTCGAACACCGGGGAGCTGTTTTT
cdr3_aa: CASSLGDRGYFEHRGAVF

j_call: TRBJ2-7
clone_size: .
v_call: TRBV5-1
d_call: TRBD2
cdr3_nt: TGCGCCAGCAGCTTGGCCGGGACTAGCGGGCGTGCCTACGAGCAGTACTTC
cdr3_aa: CASSLAGTSGRAYEQYF

j_call: TRBJ2-7
clone_size: .
v_call: TRBV9
d_call: TRBD2
cdr3_nt: TGTGCCAGCAGTCCAACCCCCGGGAGGTACGAGCAGTACTTC
cdr3_aa: CASSPTPGRYEQYF

j_call: TRBJ1-4
clone_size: .
v_call: TRBV28
d_call: .
cdr3_nt: TGTGCCAGCGGGCACATTAATGAAAAACTGTTTTTT
cdr3_aa: CASGHINEKLFF

j_call: TRBJ2-5
clone_size: .
v_call: TRBV5-4
d_call: TRBD1
cdr3_nt: TGTGCCAGCAGCCCATCGGGTGGACAGGGTGGTCAAGAGACCCAGTACTTC
cdr3_aa: CASSPSGGQGGQETQYF

j_call: TRBJ2-1
clone_size: once
v_call: TRBV4-1
d_call: TRBD2
cdr3_nt: TGCGCCAGCAGCCGGGGGGGGTTAGCGGGGTACAATGAGCAGTTCTTC
cdr3_aa: CASSRGGLAGYNEQFF